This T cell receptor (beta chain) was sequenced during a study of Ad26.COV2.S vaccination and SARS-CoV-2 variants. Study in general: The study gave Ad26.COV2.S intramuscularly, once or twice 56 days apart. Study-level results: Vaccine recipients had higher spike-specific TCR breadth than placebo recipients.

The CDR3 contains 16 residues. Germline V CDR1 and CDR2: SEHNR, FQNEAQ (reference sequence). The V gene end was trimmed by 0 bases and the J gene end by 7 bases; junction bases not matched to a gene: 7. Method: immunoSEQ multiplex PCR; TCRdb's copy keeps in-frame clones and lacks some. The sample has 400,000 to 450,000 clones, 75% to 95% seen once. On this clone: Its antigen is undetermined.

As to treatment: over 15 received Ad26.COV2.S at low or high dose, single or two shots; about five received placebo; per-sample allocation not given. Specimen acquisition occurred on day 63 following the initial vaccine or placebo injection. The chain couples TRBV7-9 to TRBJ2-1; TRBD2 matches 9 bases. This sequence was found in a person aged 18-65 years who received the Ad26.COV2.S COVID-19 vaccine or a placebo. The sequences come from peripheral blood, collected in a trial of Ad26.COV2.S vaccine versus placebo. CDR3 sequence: CASSLALAGVRNEQFF. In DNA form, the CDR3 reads TGTGCCAGCAGCTTAGCTTTAGCGGGAGTACGAAATGAGCAGTTCTTC.